Sequencing of this T cell receptor beta chain was carried out in a study of PD-1 blockade in classical Hodgkin lymphoma. Findings of the study overall: TCR diversity rose significantly by C4D1 in CD4+ but not CD8+ cells. No one has yet defined what causes the repertoire differences, which may be disease activity or prior therapy. Whoever responded completely had baseline diversity much like that seen in newly diagnosed patients.

Noted time point: cycle 4 day 1 (C4D1), after less than 7 weeks of nivolumab. After autologous stem cell transplantation all patients relapsed, and prior brentuximab vedotin exposure differed between cohorts. The method was immunoSEQ multiplex PCR; TCRdb's version includes in-frame clones alone and lacks a portion of them. This repertoire shows around 50,000 clones, roughly 90% found once; its top ten account for approximately 14%. Points on this clone: Its antigen is still unknown.

The sample was peripheral blood mononuclear cells (PBMCs), taken before the fourth cycle of nivolumab. The clonotype originates from a human donor with classical Hodgkin lymphoma.

The CDR3 here is CASTQGILMNTEAFF. The CDR3, as DNA: TGTGCCAGCACACAGGGCATTCTAATGAACACTGAAGCTTTCTTT. V and J are TRBV28 and TRBJ1-1; D may be TRBD1 (6 bases). The length of the CDR3 is 15 residues. Per the germline V gene, CDR1 is MDHEN and CDR2 is SYDVKM. V lost 7 bases, J lost 0 bases, and 15 bases lay in between.